This paragraph reports one TCR beta chain. Its target antigen remains unknown. No much larger clone is present one base from it, and per-base qualities are unavailable. CDR1 GTSNPN and CDR2 SVGIG are derived from the germline V gene (reference sequence). Measured from the cysteine to the phenylalanine, the CDR3 is 13 residues long. Only the CDR3 region is kept as DNA, spanning 39 bases read in frame from base 1. Cut back by 5 bases and 4 bases, the V and J ends lie 14 bases apart. These data belong to a study of T-cell reconstitution after alpha-beta-depleted transplantation in children (dated by TCRdb to about 2016). In terms of the full investigation: The study quantitatively tracked T-cell immune reconstitution after TCRalphabeta/CD19-depleted allogeneic hematopoietic cell transplantation in children using TCR repertoire profiling.

Receptors were amplified or captured by PCR. Reads for this sample came from an Illumina HiSeq 2500. TCR library preparation used molecular barcoding, with unique molecular identifiers applied to normalize quantification of the TCRbeta repertoire. The raw public reads went through TCRdb reprocessing: fastp at Q25, MiXCR clone calling, in-frame beta chains kept. Every entry covers one CDR3 protein and lists the most common genes and DNA from its rows. The sample includes about 500,000 distinct CDR3 sequences, with around a third observed a single time. The ten most abundant clones make up under 3% of the sample.

The sequenced sample was PBMCs from the stem cell graft donor, obtained from the stem cell graft. This TCR was recovered from a human donor who donated a stem cell graft to a child with aplastic anemia. The chain uses TRBV30 and TRBJ1-2; matching of 5 bases hints at TRBD1 as the D gene. In nucleotide form, the sequence is TGTGCCTGGTCGTGGGGGGGAGGCTATGGCTACACCTTC. It is translated as CAWSWGGGYGYTF.